The subject of this entry is one T cell receptor beta chain. This entry belongs to a study of blood T cell repertoires in COVID-19. Germline loops: CDR1 KGHSH, CDR2 LQKENI. CDR3 length equals 16 residues. Losses at the gene ends were 6 bases for V and 0 bases for J; bases not matched to a gene: 7. In the authors' workflow: Researchers report that nucleated cell counts were estimated from reference gene primer amplification. The data were produced by immunoSEQ multiplex PCR, yet TCRdb's version contains in-frame clones alone and is incomplete. That table is the source of V, J and clone size, and D and trimming were worked out from the DNA. The sample lists about 380,000 clones, around 87% occurring once.

The sample consisted of PBMCs or T cells enriched from blood (not recorded which). The receptor was isolated from a young man who had recovered from COVID-19. V and J are TRBV18 and TRBJ1-3; the match to TRBD1 covers 8 bases. The CDR3 loop is CASSQGQVDSGNTIYF. The CDR3 DNA is TGTGCCAGCTCTCAGGGACAGGTCGACTCTGGAAACACCATATATTTT.